One TCR beta chain is described in this entry. TCRdb's table, derived via immunoSEQ multiplex PCR, lists solely in-frame clones and lacks some. The profile shows about 50,000 clones, about 86% of them singletons. CDR1 is KGHSH and CDR2 is LQKENI in the germline V gene. J lost 7 bases, V lost 3 bases, and 7 bases had no gene match. The CDR3 loop spans 15 amino acids. This record comes from a study of fetal regulatory T cell absence and autoimmunity. Turning to the study itself: IPEX patients had exocrine pancreas autoimmunity without clinical diabetes.

The clonotype comes from a newborn boy with IPEX syndrome. The gene calls are TRBV18 and TRBJ2-7; TRBD2 agrees at 12 bases. Sequenced sample: cord blood. CDR3 sequence reads: CASSPRLAGVREQYF. The CDR3, as DNA: TGTGCCAGCTCACCGCGACTAGCGGGAGTGAGGGAGCAGTACTTC.